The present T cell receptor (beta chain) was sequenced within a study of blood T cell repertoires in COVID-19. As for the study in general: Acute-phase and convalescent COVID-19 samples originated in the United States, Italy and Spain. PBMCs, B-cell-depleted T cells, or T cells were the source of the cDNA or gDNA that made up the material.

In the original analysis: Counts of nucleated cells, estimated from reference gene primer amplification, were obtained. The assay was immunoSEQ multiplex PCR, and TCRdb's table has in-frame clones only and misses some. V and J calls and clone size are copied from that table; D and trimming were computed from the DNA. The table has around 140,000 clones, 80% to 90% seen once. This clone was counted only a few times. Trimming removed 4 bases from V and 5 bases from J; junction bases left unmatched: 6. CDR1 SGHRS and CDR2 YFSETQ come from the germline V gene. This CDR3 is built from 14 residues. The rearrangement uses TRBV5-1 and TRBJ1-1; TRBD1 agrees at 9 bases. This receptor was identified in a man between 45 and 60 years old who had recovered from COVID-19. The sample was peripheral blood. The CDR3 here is CASSIGQGRTEAFF. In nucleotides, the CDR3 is TGCGCCAGCAGCATAGGACAGGGGAGGACTGAAGCTTTCTTT.